This entry is about one T cell receptor beta chain. Its antigen is unknown. There are no base qualities to consult, and no much larger clone falls within one base. V loses 0 bases of germline sequence and J loses 11 bases, and the interval between the two ends is 10 bases. According to the germline V gene (reference sequence), CDR1 reads LNHDA and CDR2 reads SQIVND. The CDR3 runs 12 amino acids, cysteine and phenylalanine included. Only the CDR3 part of the read is kept: 36 bases, read in frame from the first base. The data were taken from a study of T cells after posttransplantation cyclophosphamide (dated by TCRdb to the mid-2010s). For the study in its entirety: The study tracked T cell repertoire reconstitution by TRB sequencing after myeloablative bone marrow transplantation using posttransplantation cyclophosphamide as GVHD prophylaxis. Public TRB sequences were searched against a database of over 3,500 sequences associated with responses to pathogens, tumor antigens, self-antigens and alloantigens. Samples from around 37 PTCy-treated patients, along with samples from roughly 15 of their related bone marrow donors, underwent antigen receptor sequencing. In 3 patients, TRB sequencing was also performed on up to 3 more blood samples taken 2 to 5.2 years after transplant, and in a handful of patients, pretransplant blood was also TRB-sequenced. Blood from every one of the 30 or so PTCy patients who had 1-year posttransplant specimens underwent TRB sequencing. TRA and TRB clonality were tightly correlated in roughly ten samples, so subsequent TCR analyses focused on TRB only.

Genomic DNA was the input for TRB sequencing, which was run either with the immunoSEQ assay at survey resolution or with the hsTCRB kit. As for the original processing: The immunoSEQ software handled initial read processing, and the LymphoSeq R package was used for repertoire analyses. Clonality was computed as 1 minus normalized Shannon entropy; Gini coefficient was also calculated for each TRB dataset. Phenotypes of unsorted samples were inferred by mapping TRB sequences from sorted subsets of the recipient or donor onto the same recipient's unsorted samples. TCRdb took this table from immuneACCESS and kept in-frame rearrangements with V and J called. Such tables lack part of the clones; where checked against another copy, unresolved V genes explain under half of the gap, and the rest is unexplained. Clone size and V and J calls were adopted from that table, with D and trimming inferred from the DNA. The sample table holds some 17,000 clones, of which roughly 80% were seen once. The ten largest clones capture 2.8% of the sample.

The research as a whole found: The TRB repertoires of T cells infiltrating skin or the GI tract showed only limited overlap with the TRB repertoires found in blood. Across 45 or so patients, TRB clonality was highly associated with recipient CMV seropositivity and CMV reactivation, and PTCy diversity was similar to diversity in CNI/methotrexate controls. Donor-recipient similarity was low at 1-2 months but rose over the first year, and later blood repertoires were often dominated by donor CD8+ memory clones.

The control cohort consisted of about a dozen patients who had myeloablative marrow transplants with methotrexate plus a calcineurin inhibitor and who were sampled 1 year after transplant. Peripheral blood and bone marrow mononuclear cells were isolated by Ficoll-Hypaque density centrifugation and cryopreserved. The sequencing here drew on PBMCs, taken 410 to 450 days after allogeneic stem cell transplant with calcineurin inhibitor and methotrexate. This TCR derives from a male patient aged 30 to 39 who received an allogeneic stem cell transplant from an unrelated donor, was CMV-positive, and had acute and chronic GVHD. After a transplant, some T cells may be the graft donor's own cells. The chain was built from TRBV19 and TRBJ1-1, with the D gene not confidently named. The DNA is TGTGCCAGTAGTATAGATAACAGAAGGGCTTTCTTT. Translated, it gives CASSIDNRRAFF.